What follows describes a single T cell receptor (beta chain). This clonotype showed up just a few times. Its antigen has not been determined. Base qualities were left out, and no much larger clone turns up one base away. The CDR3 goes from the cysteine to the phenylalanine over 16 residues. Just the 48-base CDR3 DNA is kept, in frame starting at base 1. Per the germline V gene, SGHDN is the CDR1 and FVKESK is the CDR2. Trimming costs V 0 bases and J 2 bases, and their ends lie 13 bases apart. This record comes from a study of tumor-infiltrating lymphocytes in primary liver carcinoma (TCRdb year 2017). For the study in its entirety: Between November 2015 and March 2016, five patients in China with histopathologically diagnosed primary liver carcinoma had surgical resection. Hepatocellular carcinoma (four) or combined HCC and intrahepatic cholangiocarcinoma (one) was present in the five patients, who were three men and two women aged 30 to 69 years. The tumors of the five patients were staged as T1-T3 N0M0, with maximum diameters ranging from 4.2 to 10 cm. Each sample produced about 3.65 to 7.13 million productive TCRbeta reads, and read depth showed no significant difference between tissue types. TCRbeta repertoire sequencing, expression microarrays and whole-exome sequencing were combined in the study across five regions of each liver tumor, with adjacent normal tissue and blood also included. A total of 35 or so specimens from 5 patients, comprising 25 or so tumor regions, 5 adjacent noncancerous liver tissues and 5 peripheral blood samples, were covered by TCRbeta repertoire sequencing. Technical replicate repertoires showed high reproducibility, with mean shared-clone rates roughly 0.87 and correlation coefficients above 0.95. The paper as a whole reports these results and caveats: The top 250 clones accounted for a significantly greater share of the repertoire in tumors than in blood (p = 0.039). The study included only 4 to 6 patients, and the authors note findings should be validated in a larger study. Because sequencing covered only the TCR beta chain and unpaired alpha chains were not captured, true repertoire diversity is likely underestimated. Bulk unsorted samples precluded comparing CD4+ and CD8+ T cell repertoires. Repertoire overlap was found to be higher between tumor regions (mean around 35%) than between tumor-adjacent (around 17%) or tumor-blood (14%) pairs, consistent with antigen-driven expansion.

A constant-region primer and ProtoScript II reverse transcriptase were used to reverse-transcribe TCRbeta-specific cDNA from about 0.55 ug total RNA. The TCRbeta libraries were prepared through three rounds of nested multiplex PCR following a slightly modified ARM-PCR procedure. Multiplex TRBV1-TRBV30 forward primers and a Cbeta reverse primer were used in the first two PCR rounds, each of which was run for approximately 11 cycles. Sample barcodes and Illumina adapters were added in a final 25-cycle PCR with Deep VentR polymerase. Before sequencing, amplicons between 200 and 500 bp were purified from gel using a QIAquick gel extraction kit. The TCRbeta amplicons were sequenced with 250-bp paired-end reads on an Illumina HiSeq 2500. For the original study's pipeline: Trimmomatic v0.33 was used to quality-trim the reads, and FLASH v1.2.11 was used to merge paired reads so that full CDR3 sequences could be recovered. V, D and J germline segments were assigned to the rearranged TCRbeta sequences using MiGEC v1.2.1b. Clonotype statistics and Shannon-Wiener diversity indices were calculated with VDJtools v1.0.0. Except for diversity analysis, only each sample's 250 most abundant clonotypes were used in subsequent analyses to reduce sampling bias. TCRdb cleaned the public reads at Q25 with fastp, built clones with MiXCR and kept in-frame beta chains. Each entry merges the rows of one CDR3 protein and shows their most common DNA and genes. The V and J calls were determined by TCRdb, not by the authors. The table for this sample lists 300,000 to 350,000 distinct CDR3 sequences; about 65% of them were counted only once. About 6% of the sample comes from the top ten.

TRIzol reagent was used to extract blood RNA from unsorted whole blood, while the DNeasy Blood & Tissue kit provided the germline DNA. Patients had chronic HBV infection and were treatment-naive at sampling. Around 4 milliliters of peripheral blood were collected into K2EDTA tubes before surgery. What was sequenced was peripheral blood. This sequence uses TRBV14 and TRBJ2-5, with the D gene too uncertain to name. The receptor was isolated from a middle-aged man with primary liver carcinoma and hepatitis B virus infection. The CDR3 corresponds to CASSQEKGTVQETQYF. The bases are TGTGCCAGCAGCCAAGAGAAGGGAACAGTTCAAGAGACCCAGTACTTC.